The 21 T cell receptor beta chains given below trace back to one sample, sequenced in a study of breast tumors, draining lymph nodes, adjacent tissues. TCRdb independently ran MiXCR on the multiplex PCR reads; one entry per CDR3 protein. Of approximately 100,000 distinct CDR3 sequences in the sample, approximately 28% were seen once. Breast cancer patients provided tissue from their axillary draining lymph nodes. Sequenced material: axillary lymph node tissue. All receptors come from a female donor with breast cancer. Some clones in this sample may be carry-over from other donors' samples.

At least ten counts were recorded for this clonotype. The rearrangement joins TRBV19 to TRBJ1-1; TRBD1 might be the D (6 bases). This CDR3 is built from 13 residues. Trimming pared 2 bases from V and 6 bases from J, leaving 10 bases between. Germline CDR1 LNHDA, CDR2 SQIVND (reference sequence). CDR3 coding DNA: TGTGCCAGTAGTATACAGGGGTCTCCTGAAGCTTTCTTT. As protein: CASSIQGSPEAFF.

This clonotype occurred many times. The genes are TRBV4-1 and TRBJ2-1; 7 bases align to TRBD2. The V segment lost 0 bases and the J segment 6 bases; nucleotides outside the gene matches: 11. CDR1 and CDR2 (germline): MGHRA, YSYEKL. This CDR3 spans 17 amino acids. The CDR3, as DNA: TGCGCCAGCAGCCAAGACTCCTTGCGGGAGCGGGGCAATGAGCAGTTCTTC. This encodes CASSQDSLRERGNEQFF.

As for this clonotype: Possible read error: a much larger clone is one base away. The chain employs TRBV7-9 and TRBJ2-3; 14 bases are a match to TRBD2. CDR1 SEHNR and CDR2 FQNEAQ come from the germline V gene (reference sequence). The CDR3 sequence is 17 residues long. CDR3 nucleotide sequence: TGTGCCAGCAGCCCACCGGGACTAGCGGGAGTGGAAGATCCGCAGTATTTT. Amino acids: CASSPPGLAGVEDPQYF.

This clonotype was seen many times. The J gene is TRBJ2-2, the V gene TRBV5-1, with D perhaps TRBD1 or TRBD2 (5 bases each). The CDR3 has 15 residues. The V end was cut by 1 base, the J end by 2 bases, with 9 bases between. CDR1 is SGHRS and CDR2 is YFSETQ in the germline V gene. The CDR3 bases are TGCGCCAGCAGCTTGCCGGGGACCAACACCGGGGAGCTGTTTTTT. Protein sequence: CASSLPGTNTGELFF.

This chain uses TRBV2 with TRBJ1-5; tentative D call: TRBD1 (5 bases). Germline loops: CDR1 SNHLY, CDR2 FYNNEI. CDR3 length: 14 residues. Trimming removed 3 bases at V and 6 bases at J, with 12 bases between. CDR3 nucleotides: TGTGCCAGCAGTGACTCGGGGACCTCTCAGCCCCAGCATTTT. Translating it yields CASSDSGTSQPQHF. The entire variable domain, with the rest obtained from reference TRBV2 and TRBJ1-5, is as follows: EPEVTQTPSHQVTQMGQEVILRCVPISNHLYFYWYRQILGQKVEFLVSFYNNEISEKSEIFDDQFSVERPDGSNFTLKIRSTKLEDSAMYFCASSDSGTSQPQHFGDGTRLSIL.

Regarding this clonotype: An end of the junction does not agree with germline; a read error may underlie this. This rearrangement joins TRBV5-6 to TRBJ2-1; D gene uncertain. This CDR3 region has 12 residues. Per the germline V gene, CDR1 is SGHDT and CDR2 is YYEEEE. The CDR3 region is CASSLWGNEQLF. The CDR3 nucleotides read TGTGCCAGCAGCTTGTGGGGAAATGAGCAGCTCTTC.

This clonotype appeared many times. This chain joins TRBV16 and TRBJ2-7; tentatively, D is TRBD2 (5 bases). The CDR3 contains 14 residues. Between the trimmed V and J ends, which lost 0 bases and 3 bases, there was a span of 9 bases. The germline V gene has CDR1 KGHSY and CDR2 FQNENV. The CDR3 spells CASSQSRALYEQYF. The CDR3 region has the DNA TGTGCCAGCAGCCAATCGAGGGCCCTCTACGAGCAGTACTTC. The variable domain in full, with the rest retrieved from reference TRBV16 and TRBJ2-7, is GEEVAQTPKHLVRGEGQKAKLYCAPIKGHSYVFWYQQVLKNEFKFLISFQNENVFDETGMPKERFSAKCLPNSPCSLEIQATKLEDSAVYFCASSQSRALYEQYFGPGTRLTVT.

V gene TRBV7-3 combines with J gene TRBJ1-1; D is uncertain. Trimming cost V 4 bases and J 1 base, with 10 bases left between them. This CDR3 contains 14 residues. CDR1 SGHTA and CDR2 FQGTGA come from the germline V gene. The CDR3, as DNA: TGTGCCAGCAGCTCTCTGGGAGGGAACACTGAAGCTTTCTTT. Protein: CASSSLGGNTEAFF. Using reference TRBV7-3 and TRBJ1-1 for the parts outside the CDR3, the full variable domain is GAGVSQTPSNKVTEKGKYVELRCDPISGHTALYWYRQSLGQGPEFLIYFQGTGAADDSGLPNDRFFAVRPEGSVSTLKIQRTERGDSAVYLCASSSLGGNTEAFFGQGTRLTVV.

In this sample, this clonotype turned up many times. This chain joins TRBV2 and TRBJ2-3; D call uncertain. The V end lost 7 bases, the J end lost 0 bases, and 17 bases lay between the germline ends. This CDR3 is 16 amino acids long. From germline, CDR1 is SNHLY and CDR2 FYNNEI. The CDR3, as DNA: TGTGCCAGCATTGACCCGACTCGAACTAGCACAGATACGCAGTATTTT. It yields the protein CASIDPTRTSTDTQYF.

As concerns this clonotype: Because it lacks the conserved phenylalanine or tryptophan at the end, this CDR3 is likely a read error. The chain recombines TRBV4-1 with TRBJ2-7; 10 bases fit TRBD2. J lost 2 bases, V lost 0 bases, and 4 bases had no gene match. The CDR3 extends over 16 amino acids. Germline CDR1 is MGHRA and CDR2 is YSYEKL. CDR3 sequence reads: CASSQDITSGTYEQYL. CDR3 nucleotides: TGCGCCAGCAGCCAAGATATAACTAGCGGGACCTACGAGCAGTACCTC.

This clonotype was observed at least ten times. This rearrangement joins TRBV3-1 to TRBJ1-6, with D unclear. V was shortened by 1 base and J by 13 bases, with 8 bases between the two germline ends. This CDR3 has 12 residues. Germline V gene lookup returns CDR1 LGHDT and CDR2 YNNKEL (reference sequence). The CDR3 sequence is CASSQVLGPLHF. CDR3 nucleotides: TGTGCCAGCAGCCAAGTTTTAGGTCCCCTCCACTTT.

This clonotype was observed a handful of times. The chain is built from TRBV29-1 and TRBJ1-1; 7 nucleotides agree with TRBD1. Germline assignment: CDR1 SQVTM and CDR2 ANQGSEA. V was clipped by 7 bases and J by 4 bases; unmatched bases: 6. CDR3 length: 12 amino acids. CDR3 sequence: CSAWTGLTEAFF. The CDR3 coding sequence is TGCAGCGCTTGGACAGGACTCACTGAAGCTTTCTTT.

This clonotype occurred many times. In DNA, the CDR3 is TGCAGTGCTACTCCCGCCCCAGCTACGGGAGCATACGAGCAGTACTTC. Its protein product is CSATPAPATGAYEQYF. The rearrangement joins TRBV20-1 to TRBJ2-7; maybe TRBD2 (6 bases). Looked up from germline, CDR1 is DFQATT and CDR2 is SNEGSKA (reference sequence). The CDR3 runs 16 residues. V lost 4 bases and J 4 bases, leaving 23 bases between the germline ends.

This clonotype was detected once. A read error may produce the germline difference seen at one junction end. This sequence joins TRBV5-1 and TRBJ2-7, with 9 bases fitting TRBD2. Germline lookup yields CDR1 SGHRS and CDR2 YFSETQ. This CDR3 contains 16 residues. CDR3 protein: CASSHTGTSILDERYF. Written as DNA, the CDR3 is TGCGCCAGCAGCCACACCGGGACTAGCATCCTCGACGAGCGGTACTTC.

With respect to this clonotype: A single base separates this from a much larger clone, so it may be a read error. J is TRBJ2-7 and V is TRBV12-3 or TRBV12-4; tentative D call: TRBD2 (5 bases). This CDR3 contains 14 residues. The CDR3 sequence is CASSFGRVSYVQYF. The CDR3 coding sequence is TGTGCCAGCAGTTTCGGGCGGGTCTCCTACGTGCAGTACTTC.

This clonotype has ten or more counts. The chain uses TRBV9 and TRBJ2-7; D is uncertain. V was shortened by 0 bases and J by 0 bases, with 4 bases between the two germline ends. The CDR3 has 13 amino acids. Germline V gene data show CDR1 as SGDLS and CDR2 as YYNGEE. The CDR3 here is CASSVDISYEQYF. The CDR3 DNA reads TGTGCCAGCAGCGTAGACATCTCCTACGAGCAGTACTTC.

Regarding this clonotype: As the CDR3 is not closed by the conserved phenylalanine or tryptophan, this likely results from a read error. The DNA is omitted, as the CDR3 cannot be located on it reliably, and the CDR3 follows TCRdb's listing. The chain couples TRBV20-1 to TRBJ2-7; the D call of TRBD2 is as the table states it, not checked on the DNA. The CDR3 spans 14 residues, counting both ends. The germline V gene encodes CDR1 DFQATT and CDR2 SNEGSKA (reference sequence). The CDR3 loop reads CSARKLAVAYEQHL.

This clonotype was seen many times. One end of the junction fails to match germline, which may point to a read error. This CDR3 is CASSHGQGSIYGYPF. CDR3 sequence (DNA): TGTGCCAGCAGCCATGGACAGGGATCCATCTATGGCTACCCCTTC. The rearrangement joins TRBV7-3 to TRBJ1-2, with TRBD1 matching 8 bases. Germline lookup yields CDR1 SGHTA and CDR2 FQGTGA. The CDR3 sequence is 15 residues long.

Ten or more counts support this clonotype. V gene TRBV15 combines with J gene TRBJ2-2; D uncertain. Germline loops: CDR1 LNHNV, CDR2 YYDKDF (reference sequence). Trimming removed 0 bases at V and 6 bases at J, with 8 bases between. CDR3 size: 14 residues. The CDR3 here is CATSRDQGPGELFF. The DNA of the CDR3 is TGTGCCACCAGCAGAGATCAAGGGCCCGGGGAGCTGTTTTTT. Combining the CDR3 with reference TRBV15 and TRBJ2-2 gives the whole variable domain DAMVIQNPRYQVTQFGKPVTLSCSQTLNHNVMYWYQQKSSQAPKLLFHYYDKDFNNEADTPDNFQSRRPNTSFCFLDIRSPGLGDTAMYLCATSRDQGPGELFFGEGSRLTVL.

This clonotype was recorded at least ten times. The chain couples TRBV11-1 to TRBJ2-3; unclear D gene. This CDR3 is built from 11 residues. V lost 3 bases to trimming and J lost 7 bases, with 5 bases between them. Germline V lookup: CDR1 SGHAT, CDR2 FQDESV (reference sequence). DNA for the CDR3: TGTGCCAGCAGCTTGACAAATACGCAGTATTTT. It codes for CASSLTNTQYF. The variable domain in full, completed from reference TRBV11-1 and TRBJ2-3, reads EAEVAQSPRYKITEKSQAVAFWCDPISGHATLYWYRQILGQGPELLVQFQDESVVDDSQLPKDRFSAERLKGVDSTLKIQPAELGDSAMYLCASSLTNTQYFGPGTRLTVL.

Many counts were recorded for this clonotype. J is TRBJ1-4 and V is TRBV10-3; D call uncertain. Germline V gene data show CDR1 as ENHRY and CDR2 as SYGVKD. V was clipped by 2 bases and J by 4 bases, with 11 bases between them. The CDR3 consists of 15 residues. Written as DNA, the CDR3 is TGTGCCATCAGTGAGGCGGACGGGATTAATGAAAAACTGTTTTTT. It yields the protein CAISEADGINEKLFF.